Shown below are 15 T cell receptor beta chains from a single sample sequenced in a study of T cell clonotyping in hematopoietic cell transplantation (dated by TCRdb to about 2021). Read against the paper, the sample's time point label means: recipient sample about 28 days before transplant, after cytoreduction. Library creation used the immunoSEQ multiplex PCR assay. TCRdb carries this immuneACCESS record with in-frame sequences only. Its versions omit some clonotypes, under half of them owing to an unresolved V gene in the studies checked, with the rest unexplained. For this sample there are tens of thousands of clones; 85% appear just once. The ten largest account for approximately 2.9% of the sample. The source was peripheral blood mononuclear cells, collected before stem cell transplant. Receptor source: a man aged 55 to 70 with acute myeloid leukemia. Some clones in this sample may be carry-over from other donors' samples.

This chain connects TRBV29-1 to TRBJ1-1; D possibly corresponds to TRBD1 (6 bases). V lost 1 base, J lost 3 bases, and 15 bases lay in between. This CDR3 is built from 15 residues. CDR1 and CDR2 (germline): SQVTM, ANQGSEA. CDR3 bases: TGCAGCGTTGAAGCTATTGGACAGTGGTACACTGAAGCTTTCTTT. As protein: CSVEAIGQWYTEAFF.

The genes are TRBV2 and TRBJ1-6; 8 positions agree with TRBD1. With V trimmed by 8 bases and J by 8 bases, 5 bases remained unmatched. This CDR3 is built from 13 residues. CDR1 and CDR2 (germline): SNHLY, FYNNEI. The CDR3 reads CASSDRGDSPLHF. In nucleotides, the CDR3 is TGTGCCAGCTCTGACAGGGGTGATTCACCCCTCCACTTT.

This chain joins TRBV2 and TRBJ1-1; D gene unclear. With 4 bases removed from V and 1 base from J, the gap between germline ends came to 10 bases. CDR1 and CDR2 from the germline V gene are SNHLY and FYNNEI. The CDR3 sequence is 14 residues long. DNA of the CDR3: TGTGCCAGCAGTGGGAGTTGGAGGAACACTGAAGCTTTCTTT. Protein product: CASSGSWRNTEAFF.

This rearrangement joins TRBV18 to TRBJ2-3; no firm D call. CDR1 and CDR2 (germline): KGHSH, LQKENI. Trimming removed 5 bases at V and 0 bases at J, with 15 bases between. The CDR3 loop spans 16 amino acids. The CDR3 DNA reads TGTGCCAGCTCAGCCTACGGTCCATCTAGCACAGATACGCAGTATTTT. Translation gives CASSAYGPSSTDTQYF. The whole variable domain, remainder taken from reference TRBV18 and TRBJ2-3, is NAGVMQNPRHLVRRRGQEARLRCSPMKGHSHVYWYRQLPEEGLKFMVYLQKENIIDESGMPKERFSAEFPKEGPSILRIQQVVRGDSAAYFCASSAYGPSSTDTQYFGPGTRLTVL.

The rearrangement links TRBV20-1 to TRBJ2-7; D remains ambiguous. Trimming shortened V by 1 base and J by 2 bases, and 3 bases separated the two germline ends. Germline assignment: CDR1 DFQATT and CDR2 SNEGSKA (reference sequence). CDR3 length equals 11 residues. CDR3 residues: CSARAPYEQYF. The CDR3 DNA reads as TGCAGTGCTAGAGCGCCCTACGAGCAGTACTTC.

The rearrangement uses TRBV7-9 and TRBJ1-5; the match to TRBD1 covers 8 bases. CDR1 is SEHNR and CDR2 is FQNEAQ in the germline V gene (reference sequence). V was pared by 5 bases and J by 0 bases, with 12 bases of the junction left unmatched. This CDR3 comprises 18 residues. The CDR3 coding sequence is TGTGCCAGCAGCCCCGACAGGGGTGGCTCGATTAGCAATCAGCCCCAGCATTTT. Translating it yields CASSPDRGGSISNQPQHF. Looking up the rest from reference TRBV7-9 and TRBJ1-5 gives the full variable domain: DTGVSQNPRHKITKRGQNVTFRCDPISEHNRLYWYRQTLGQGPEFLTYFQNEAQLEKSRLLSDRFSAERPKGSFSTLEIQRTEQGDSAMYLCASSPDRGGSISNQPQHFGDGTRLSIL.

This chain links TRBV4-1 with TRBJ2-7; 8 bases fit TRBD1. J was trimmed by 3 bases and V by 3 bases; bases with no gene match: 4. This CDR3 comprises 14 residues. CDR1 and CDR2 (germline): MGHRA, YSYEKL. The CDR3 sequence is CASSHPGQDYEQYF. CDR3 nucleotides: TGCGCCAGCAGCCACCCGGGACAGGACTACGAGCAGTACTTC.

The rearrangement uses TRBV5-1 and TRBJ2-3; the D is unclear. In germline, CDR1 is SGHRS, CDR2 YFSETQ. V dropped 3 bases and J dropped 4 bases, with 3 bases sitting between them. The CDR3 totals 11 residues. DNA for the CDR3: TGCGCCAGCAGCTCCGCAGATACGCAGTATTTT. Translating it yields CASSSADTQYF.

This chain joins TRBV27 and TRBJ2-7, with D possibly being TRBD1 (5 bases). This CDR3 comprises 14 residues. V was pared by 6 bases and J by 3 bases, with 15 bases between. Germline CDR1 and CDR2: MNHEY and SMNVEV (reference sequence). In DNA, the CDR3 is TGTGCCAGCAGCCCATCTGGGGCAAACTACGAGCAGTACTTC. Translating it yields CASSPSGANYEQYF.

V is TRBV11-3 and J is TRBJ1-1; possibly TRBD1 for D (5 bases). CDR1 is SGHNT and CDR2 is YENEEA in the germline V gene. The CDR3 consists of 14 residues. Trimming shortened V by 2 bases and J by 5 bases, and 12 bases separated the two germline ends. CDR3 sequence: CASSLPQGGTEAFF. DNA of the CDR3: TGTGCCAGCAGCTTACCCCAGGGAGGGACTGAAGCTTTCTTT.

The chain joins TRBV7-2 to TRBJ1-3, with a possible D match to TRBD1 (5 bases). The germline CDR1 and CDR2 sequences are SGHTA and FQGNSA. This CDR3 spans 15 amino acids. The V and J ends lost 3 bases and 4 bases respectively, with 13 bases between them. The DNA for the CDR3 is TGTGCCAGCAGCTTGGCAGTGGGGCCCGGAAACACCATATATTTT. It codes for CASSLAVGPGNTIYF.

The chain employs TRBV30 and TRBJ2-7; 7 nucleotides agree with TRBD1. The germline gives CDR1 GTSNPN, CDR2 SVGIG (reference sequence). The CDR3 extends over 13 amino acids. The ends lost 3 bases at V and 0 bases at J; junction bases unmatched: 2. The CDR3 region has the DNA TGTGCCTGGAGCCGGGACAGCTCCTACGAGCAGTACTTC. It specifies CAWSRDSSYEQYF. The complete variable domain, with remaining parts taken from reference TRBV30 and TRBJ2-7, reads SQTIHQWPATLVQPVGSPLSLECTVEGTSNPNLYWYRQAAGRGLQLLFYSVGIGQISSEVPQNLSASRPQDRQFILSSKKLLLSDSGFYLCAWSRDSSYEQYFGPGTRLTVT.

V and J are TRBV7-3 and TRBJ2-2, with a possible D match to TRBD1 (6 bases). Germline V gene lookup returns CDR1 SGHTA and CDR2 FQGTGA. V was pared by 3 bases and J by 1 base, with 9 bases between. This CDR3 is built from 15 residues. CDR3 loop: CASSLPGVNTGELFF. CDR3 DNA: TGTGCCAGCAGCTTGCCAGGGGTGAACACCGGGGAGCTGTTTTTT.

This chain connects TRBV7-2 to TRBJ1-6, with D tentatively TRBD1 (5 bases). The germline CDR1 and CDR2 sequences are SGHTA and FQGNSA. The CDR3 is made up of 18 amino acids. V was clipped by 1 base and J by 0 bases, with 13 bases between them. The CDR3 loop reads CASSLGGLGGSYNSPLHF. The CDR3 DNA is TGTGCCAGCAGCTTAGGGGGACTGGGGGGCTCCTATAATTCACCCCTCCACTTT. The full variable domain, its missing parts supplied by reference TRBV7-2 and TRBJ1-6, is GAGVSQSPSNKVTEKGKDVELRCDPISGHTALYWYRQSLGQGLEFLIYFQGNSAPDKSGLPSDRFSAERTGGSVSTLTIQRTQQEDSAVYLCASSLGGLGGSYNSPLHFGNGTRLTVT.

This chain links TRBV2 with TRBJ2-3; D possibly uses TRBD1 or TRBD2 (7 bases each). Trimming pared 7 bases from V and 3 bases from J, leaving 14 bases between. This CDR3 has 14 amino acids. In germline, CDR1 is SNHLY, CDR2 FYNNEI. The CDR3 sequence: CASNQGGATDTQYF. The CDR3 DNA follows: TGTGCCAGCAATCAGGGGGGGGCAACAGATACGCAGTATTTT.